This T cell receptor beta chain is from a study of blood T cell repertoires in COVID-19. Looking at the study overall: COVID-19 samples collected from the United States, Italy and Spain covered acute and convalescent phases. In each case, the material was cDNA or gDNA derived from T cells, B-cell-depleted T cells, or PBMCs.

The CDR3 has 14 amino acids. J lost 7 bases, V lost 5 bases, and 7 bases had no gene match. Germline lookup yields CDR1 WSHSY and CDR2 SAAADI. Under the authors' procedure: Reference gene primer amplification gave nucleated cell count estimates. Using immunoSEQ multiplex PCR, the repertoire was profiled, and TCRdb retains in-frame clones only, with some absent. V, J and clone size were drawn from that table, and D and trimming were deduced from the DNA. The table lists some 67,000 clones, around 85% of them singletons. This clone appeared a few times. Sequences were obtained from peripheral blood. The TCR sequence derives from a woman older than 75 with acute or convalescent COVID-19. The chain combines TRBV10-2 with TRBJ2-7; TRBD2 agrees at 11 bases. Here the CDR3 reads CASSIAGGTGEQYF. As DNA, the CDR3 is TGCGCCAGCAGTATAGCGGGAGGGACAGGGGAGCAGTACTTC.